This TCR beta chain was retrieved from a study of beta chain features in type 1 diabetes. With respect to this clone: Antigen unknown.

All sorted populations exceeded 95% purity. Expressed TCRB transcripts were sequenced, since all the RNA that had been isolated was reverse transcribed. Repertoires were generated with immunoSEQ multiplex PCR, while TCRdb's copy carries only in-frame clones and drops some. The profile shows 53,000 or so clones, about three fifths of them singletons. J was trimmed by 3 bases and V by 8 bases; bases with no gene match: 5. The length of the CDR3 is 14 residues. Germline V gene sequence: CDR1 LNHDA, CDR2 SQIVND (reference sequence). Findings of the study overall: Type 1 diabetes patients had moderately but significantly shorter TCRB CDR3s in all four CD4+ subsets. Whether HLA type affects TCRB rearrangement stayed undetermined in the present work. Type 1 diabetes patients showed fewer insertions and more deletions at VDJ junctions.

The gene calls are TRBV19 and TRBJ2-3; 10 nucleotides align to TRBD1. The sequence was collected from a woman in her 30s with type 1 diabetes. Sequencing was carried out using stem cell memory CD4+ T cells from blood. The CDR3 spells CASLDRGITDTQYF. As DNA, the CDR3 is TGTGCCAGTTTGGACAGGGGGATAACAGATACGCAGTATTTT.